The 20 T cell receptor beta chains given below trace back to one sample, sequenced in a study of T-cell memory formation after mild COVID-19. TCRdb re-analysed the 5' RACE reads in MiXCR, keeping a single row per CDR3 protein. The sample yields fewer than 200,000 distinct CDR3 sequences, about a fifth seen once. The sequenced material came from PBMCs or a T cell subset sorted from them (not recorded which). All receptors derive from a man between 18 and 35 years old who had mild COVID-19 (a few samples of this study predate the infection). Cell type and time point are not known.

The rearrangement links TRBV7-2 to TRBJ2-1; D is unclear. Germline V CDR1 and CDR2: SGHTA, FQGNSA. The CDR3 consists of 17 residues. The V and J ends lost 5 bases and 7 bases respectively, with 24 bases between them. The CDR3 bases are TGTGCCAGCAGCCCTGCCCGGCTGGCGGCCCTACCAAATGAGCAGTTCTTC. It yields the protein CASSPARLAALPNEQFF. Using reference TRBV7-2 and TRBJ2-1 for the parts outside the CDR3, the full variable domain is GAGVSQSPSNKVTEKGKDVELRCDPISGHTALYWYRQSLGQGLEFLIYFQGNSAPDKSGLPSDRFSAERTGGSVSTLTIQRTQQEDSAVYLCASSPARLAALPNEQFFGPGTRLTVL.

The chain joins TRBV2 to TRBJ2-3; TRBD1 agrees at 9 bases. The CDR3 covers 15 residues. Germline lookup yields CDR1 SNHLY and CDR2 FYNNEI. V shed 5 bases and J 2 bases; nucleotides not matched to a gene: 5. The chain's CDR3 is CASSWDREYTDTQYF. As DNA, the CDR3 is TGTGCCAGCAGTTGGGACAGGGAATACACAGATACGCAGTATTTT.

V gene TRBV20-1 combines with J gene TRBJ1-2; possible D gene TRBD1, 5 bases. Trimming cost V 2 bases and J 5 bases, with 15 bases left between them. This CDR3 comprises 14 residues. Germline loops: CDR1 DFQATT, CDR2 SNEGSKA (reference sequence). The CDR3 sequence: CSARIPGVKYGYTF. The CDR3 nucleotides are TGCAGTGCTAGAATCCCGGGGGTGAAATATGGCTACACCTTC.

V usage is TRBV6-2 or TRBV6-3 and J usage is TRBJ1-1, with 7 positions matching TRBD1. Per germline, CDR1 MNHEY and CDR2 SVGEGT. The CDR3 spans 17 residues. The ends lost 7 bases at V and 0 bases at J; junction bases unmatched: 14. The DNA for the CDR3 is TGTGCCAGCACATCAGACCGGGACAGCTCGATGAACACTGAAGCTTTCTTT. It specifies CASTSDRDSSMNTEAFF.

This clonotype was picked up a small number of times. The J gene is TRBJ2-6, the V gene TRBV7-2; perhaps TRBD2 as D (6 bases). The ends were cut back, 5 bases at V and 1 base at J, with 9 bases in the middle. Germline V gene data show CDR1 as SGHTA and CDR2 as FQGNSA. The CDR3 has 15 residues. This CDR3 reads CASSAGLSGANVLTF. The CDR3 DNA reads TGTGCCAGCAGCGCGGGGCTTTCTGGGGCCAACGTCCTGACTTTC.

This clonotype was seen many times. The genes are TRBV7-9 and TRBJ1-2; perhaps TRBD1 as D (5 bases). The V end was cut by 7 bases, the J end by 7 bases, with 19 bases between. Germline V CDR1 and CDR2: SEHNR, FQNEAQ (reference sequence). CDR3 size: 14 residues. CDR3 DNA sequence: TGTGCCAGCAACCTGAACTATGACAGAACTGGCTACACCTTC. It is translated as CASNLNYDRTGYTF.

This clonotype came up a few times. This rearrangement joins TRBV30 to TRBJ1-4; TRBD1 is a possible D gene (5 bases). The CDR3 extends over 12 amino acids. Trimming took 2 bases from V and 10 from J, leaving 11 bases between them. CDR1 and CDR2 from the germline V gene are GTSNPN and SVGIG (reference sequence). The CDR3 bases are TGTGCCTGGAGTCACAGGACCGGAAAACTGTTTTTT. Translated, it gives CAWSHRTGKLFF.

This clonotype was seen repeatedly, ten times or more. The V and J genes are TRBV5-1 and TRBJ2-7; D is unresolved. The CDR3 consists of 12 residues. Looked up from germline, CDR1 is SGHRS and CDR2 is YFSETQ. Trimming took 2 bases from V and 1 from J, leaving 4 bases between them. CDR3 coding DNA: TGCGCCAGCAGCTTCGGATCCTACGAGCAGTACTTC. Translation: CASSFGSYEQYF. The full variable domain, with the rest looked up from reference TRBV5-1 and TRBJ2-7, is KAGVTQTPRYLIKTRGQQVTLSCSPISGHRSVSWYQQTPGQGLQFLFEYFSETQRNKGNFPGRFSGRQFSNSRSEMNVSTLELGDSALYLCASSFGSYEQYFGPGTRLTVT.

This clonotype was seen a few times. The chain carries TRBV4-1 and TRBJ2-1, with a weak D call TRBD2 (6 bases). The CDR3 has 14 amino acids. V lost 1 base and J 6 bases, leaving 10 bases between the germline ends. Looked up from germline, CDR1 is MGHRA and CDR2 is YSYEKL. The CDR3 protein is CASSQGLRGNEQFF. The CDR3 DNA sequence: TGCGCCAGCAGCCAAGGTCTGCGGGGCAATGAGCAGTTCTTC.

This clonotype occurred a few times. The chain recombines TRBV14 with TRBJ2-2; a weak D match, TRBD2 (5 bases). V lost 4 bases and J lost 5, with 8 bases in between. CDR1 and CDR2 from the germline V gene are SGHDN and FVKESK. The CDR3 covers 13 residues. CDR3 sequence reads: CASSPTSTGELFF. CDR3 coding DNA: TGTGCCAGCAGCCCTACTAGTACCGGGGAGCTGTTTTTT.

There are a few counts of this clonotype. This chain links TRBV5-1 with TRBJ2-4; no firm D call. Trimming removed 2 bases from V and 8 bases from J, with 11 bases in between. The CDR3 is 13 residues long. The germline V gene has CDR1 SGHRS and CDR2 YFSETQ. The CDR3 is CASSFGLGDIQYF. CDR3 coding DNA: TGCGCCAGCAGCTTCGGTCTCGGAGACATTCAGTACTTC.

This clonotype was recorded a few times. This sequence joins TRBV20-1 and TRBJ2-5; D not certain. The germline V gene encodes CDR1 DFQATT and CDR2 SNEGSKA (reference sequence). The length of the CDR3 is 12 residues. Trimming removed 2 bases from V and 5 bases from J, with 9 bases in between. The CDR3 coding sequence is TGCAGTGCTAGACAGACCCGGGAGACCCAGTACTTC. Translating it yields CSARQTRETQYF.

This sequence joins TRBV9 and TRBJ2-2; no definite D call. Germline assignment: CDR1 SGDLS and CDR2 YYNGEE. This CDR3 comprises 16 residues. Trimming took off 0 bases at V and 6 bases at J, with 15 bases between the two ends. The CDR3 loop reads CASSVGAMLGAGELFF. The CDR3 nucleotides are TGTGCCAGCAGCGTAGGTGCGATGTTAGGAGCCGGGGAGCTGTTTTTT.

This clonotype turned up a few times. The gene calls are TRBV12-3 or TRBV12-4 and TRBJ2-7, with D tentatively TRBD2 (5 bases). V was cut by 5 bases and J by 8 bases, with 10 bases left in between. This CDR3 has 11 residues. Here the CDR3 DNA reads TGTGCCAGCAGTCAGGCTAGCCAGCAGTACTTC. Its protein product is CASSQASQQYF.

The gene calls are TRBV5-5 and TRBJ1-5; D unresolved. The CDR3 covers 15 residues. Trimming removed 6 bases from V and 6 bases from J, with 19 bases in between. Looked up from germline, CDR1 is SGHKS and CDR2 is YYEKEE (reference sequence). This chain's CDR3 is CASTNSTERGQPQHF. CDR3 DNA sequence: TGTGCCAGCACCAACTCCACGGAGCGTGGTCAGCCCCAGCATTTT. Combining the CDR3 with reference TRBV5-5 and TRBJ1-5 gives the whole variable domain DAGVTQSPTHLIKTRGQQVTLRCSPISGHKSVSWYQQVLGQGPQFIFQYYEKEERGRGNFPDRFSARQFPNYSSELNVNALLLGDSALYLCASTNSTERGQPQHFGDGTRLSIL.

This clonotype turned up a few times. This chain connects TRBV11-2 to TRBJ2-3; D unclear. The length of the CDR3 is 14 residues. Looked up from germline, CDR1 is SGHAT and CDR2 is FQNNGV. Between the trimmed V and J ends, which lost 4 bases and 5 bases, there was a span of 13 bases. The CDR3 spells CASSSFWARDTQYF. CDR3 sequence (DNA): TGTGCCAGCAGCTCCTTCTGGGCCCGAGATACGCAGTATTTT.

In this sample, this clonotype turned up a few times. The CDR3 DNA follows: TGCGCCAGCAACCCCGGGACAGGGAACACTGAAGCTTTCTTT. This encodes CASNPGTGNTEAFF. The chain recombines TRBV5-1 with TRBJ1-1; 8 bases are a match to TRBD1. The CDR3 consists of 14 residues. The germline V gene has CDR1 SGHRS and CDR2 YFSETQ. V lost 6 bases, J lost 1 base, and 5 bases stayed unmatched. Combining the CDR3 with reference TRBV5-1 and TRBJ1-1 gives the whole variable domain KAGVTQTPRYLIKTRGQQVTLSCSPISGHRSVSWYQQTPGQGLQFLFEYFSETQRNKGNFPGRFSGRQFSNSRSEMNVSTLELGDSALYLCASNPGTGNTEAFFGQGTRLTVV.

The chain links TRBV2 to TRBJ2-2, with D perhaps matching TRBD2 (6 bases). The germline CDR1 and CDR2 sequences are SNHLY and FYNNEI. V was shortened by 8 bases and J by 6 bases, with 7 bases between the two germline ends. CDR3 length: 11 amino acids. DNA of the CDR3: TGTGCCAGCCGCGGGGCCGGGGAGCTGTTTTTT. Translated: CASRGAGELFF.

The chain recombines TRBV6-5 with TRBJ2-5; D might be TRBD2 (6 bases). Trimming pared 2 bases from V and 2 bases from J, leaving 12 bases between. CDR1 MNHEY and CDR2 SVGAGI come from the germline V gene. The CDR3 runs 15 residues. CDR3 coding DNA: TGTGCCAGCAGTTACCGGGGGAAGATACAAGAGACCCAGTACTTC. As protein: CASSYRGKIQETQYF.

The CDR3 is CASSFNRGGETQYF. For the CDR3, the DNA is TGTGCCAGCAGCTTTAACAGGGGAGGAGAGACCCAGTACTTC. The gene calls are TRBV11-2 and TRBJ2-5, with D perhaps matching TRBD1 (7 bases). Germline V CDR1 and CDR2: SGHAT, FQNNGV. The V and J ends lost 3 bases and 4 bases respectively, with 12 bases between them. The CDR3 has 14 residues. Looking up the rest from reference TRBV11-2 and TRBJ2-5 gives the full variable domain: EAGVAQSPRYKIIEKRQSVAFWCNPISGHATLYWYQQILGQGPKLLIQFQNNGVVDDSQLPKDRFSAERLKGVDSTLKIQPAKLEDSAVYLCASSFNRGGETQYFGPGTRLLVL.